This entry is about one TCR beta chain. This CDR3 spans 16 amino acids. Germline V gene lookup returns CDR1 MGHRA and CDR2 YSYEKL. Trimming left V 1 base short and J 1 base short, with 13 bases between. The data belong to a study of shared clonotypes between healthy human individuals. Sequencing was at deep level. The protocol was immunoSEQ multiplex PCR, while the TCRdb copy is restricted to in-frame clones and leaves out a portion. The table records approximately 1.5 million clones, approximately 98.5% of them present only once. The gene calls are TRBV4-1 and TRBJ1-1; D perhaps matches TRBD1 (5 bases). What was sequenced was naive CD4+ T cells sorted from blood. Subset defined: CD45RA+ positively selected. The source is a man aged 25-40 years in good health. The CDR3 region has the DNA TGCGCCAGCAGCCAAGGGGGGTGGAGGGCGAACACTGAAGCTTTCTTT. The encoded protein is CASSQGGWRANTEAFF.